The 15 T cell receptor beta chains below all came from one sample that was sequenced in a study of T cell responses to AZD1222 COVID-19 vaccine. The assay was immunoSEQ multiplex PCR, and TCRdb's table has in-frame clones only and misses some. The top ten clones hold roughly 13% of a sample with fewer than 100,000 clones, about 92% of them seen once. This material consisted of peripheral blood, taken on day 0 of AZD1222 vaccination. These receptors originate from an adult in good health.

The rearrangement joins TRBV5-4 to TRBJ1-2, with 9 nucleotides matching TRBD1. The CDR3 has 14 amino acids. Germline V lookup: CDR1 SGHNT, CDR2 YYREEE (reference sequence). Unmatched junction bases numbered 7, after V lost 5 bases and J lost 5 bases. The CDR3 loop reads CASSLMDRGYGYTF. The CDR3 DNA follows: TGTGCCAGCAGTTTGATGGACAGGGGATATGGCTACACCTTC. The variable domain in full, with the rest retrieved from reference TRBV5-4 and TRBJ1-2, is ETGVTQSPTHLIKTRGQQVTLRCSSQSGHNTVSWYQQALGQGPQFIFQYYREEENGRGNFPPRFSGLQFPNYSSELNVNALELDDSALYLCASSLMDRGYGYTFGSGTRLTVV.

V gene TRBV7-9 combines with J gene TRBJ2-7; TRBD2 matches at 8 bases. CDR3 length: 17 residues. Germline values: CDR1 SEHNR, CDR2 FQNEAQ (reference sequence). The V and J ends lost 5 bases and 3 bases, in that order; junction bases with no gene match: 15. For the CDR3, the DNA is TGTGCCAGCAGCCCCCGAATAGCGGGACCCCGGAACTACGAGCAGTACTTC. Translated, it gives CASSPRIAGPRNYEQYF.

This CDR3 is CASRSGAQGPDTQYF. The DNA for the CDR3 is TGTGCCAGTAGGTCTGGGGCGCAAGGCCCAGATACGCAGTATTTT. V and J are TRBV19 and TRBJ2-3, with a tentative D call TRBD1 (5 bases). The CDR3 is 15 amino acids. V dropped 6 bases and J dropped 4 bases, with 17 bases sitting between them. Looked up from germline, CDR1 is LNHDA and CDR2 is SQIVND (reference sequence).

J is TRBJ2-6 and V is TRBV9; D is possibly TRBD1 (6 bases). Trimming removed 4 bases from V and 3 bases from J, with 11 bases in between. Germline values: CDR1 SGDLS, CDR2 YYNGEE. This CDR3 spans 15 amino acids. The CDR3: CASSLGGGGANVLTF. The DNA for the CDR3 is TGTGCCAGCAGCTTAGGGGGTGGTGGGGCCAACGTCCTGACTTTC.

The V call is TRBV5-1, the J call TRBJ2-2, with 9 bases aligning to TRBD2. V was clipped by 2 bases and J by 1 base; unmatched bases: 6. The length of the CDR3 is 17 residues. Germline CDR1 SGHRS, CDR2 YFSETQ. The CDR3 loop is CASSLVGGGVNTGELFF. The CDR3 DNA is TGCGCCAGCAGCTTAGTTGGCGGGGGGGTGAACACCGGGGAGCTGTTTTTT.

This clone was seen a few times. This chain joins TRBV6-2 or TRBV6-3 and TRBJ2-7; D is possibly TRBD2 (5 bases). CDR1 MNHEY and CDR2 SVGEGT come from the germline V gene. The CDR3 runs 16 residues. The V and J ends lost 6 bases and 1 base respectively, with 19 bases between them. CDR3 sequence reads: CASSPSSGWTSYEQYF. CDR3 nucleotide sequence: TGTGCCAGCAGCCCCAGTTCCGGTTGGACTTCCTACGAGCAGTACTTC.

The chain carries TRBV5-6 and TRBJ1-6; D unresolved. The germline V gene encodes CDR1 SGHDT and CDR2 YYEEEE. V was clipped by 6 bases and J by 5 bases, with 15 bases between them. The CDR3 loop spans 15 amino acids. DNA of the CDR3: TGTGCCAGCACCCTTTCATTTGGAAATAATTCACCCCTCCACTTT. Its protein product is CASTLSFGNNSPLHF.

This chain uses TRBV6-1 with TRBJ1-5; TRBD1 might be the D (5 bases). The CDR3 spans 16 residues. Germline V gene data show CDR1 as MNHNS and CDR2 as SASEGT. V was pared by 1 base and J by 2 bases, with 12 bases between. In nucleotides, the CDR3 is TGTGCCAGCAGTGAAGGGGCCGGGGGACGCAATCAGCCCCAGCATTTT. This codes for CASSEGAGGRNQPQHF.

This clone was recorded only once. This chain links TRBV7-2 with TRBJ1-4, with D possibly TRBD1 on 5 matching bases. The germline V gene encodes CDR1 SGHTA and CDR2 FQGNSA. The CDR3 has 16 amino acids. Trimming removed 1 base from V and 8 bases from J, with 17 bases in between. CDR3 sequence (DNA): TGTGCCAGCAGCTTAGATCCTGGGGGAACGGGGGAAAAACTGTTTTTT. Translation gives CASSLDPGGTGEKLFF.

This rearrangement joins TRBV7-2 to TRBJ2-5, with TRBD2 identical over 10 bases. CDR1 is SGHTA, CDR2 FQGNSA, per germline. The CDR3 consists of 19 residues. Trimming cost V 3 bases and J 4 bases; bases outside gene matches: 17. The CDR3 spells CASSFITLAGEFLGETQYF. Written as DNA, the CDR3 is TGTGCCAGCAGCTTCATCACCCTAGCGGGAGAGTTTTTAGGAGAGACCCAGTACTTC. The full variable domain, rest sourced from reference TRBV7-2 and TRBJ2-5, is GAGVSQSPSNKVTEKGKDVELRCDPISGHTALYWYRQSLGQGLEFLIYFQGNSAPDKSGLPSDRFSAERTGGSVSTLTIQRTQQEDSAVYLCASSFITLAGEFLGETQYFGPGTRLLVL.

The rearrangement joins TRBV24-1 to TRBJ1-1; tentative D call: TRBD1 (6 bases). In germline, CDR1 is KGHDR, CDR2 SFDVKD. The CDR3 contains 15 residues. V lost 4 bases and J 0 bases, leaving 11 bases between the germline ends. As DNA, the CDR3 is TGTGCCACCAGTGAGGGGGGCTTAATGAACACTGAAGCTTTCTTT. Translation gives CATSEGGLMNTEAFF.

Remarks on this clone: One junction end does not reproduce the germline sequence, and a read error may be involved. This chain uses TRBV7-9 with TRBJ1-6; D gene unclear. CDR1 SEHNR and CDR2 FQNEAQ come from the germline V gene (reference sequence). The CDR3 runs 15 residues. CDR3 sequence: CASSLGTTLNPPLHF. The DNA of the CDR3 is TGTGCCAGCAGCTTAGGAACCACGCTTAATCCACCCCTCCACTTT.

This clone showed up just a few times. This rearrangement joins TRBV5-4 to TRBJ2-7; 14 nucleotides align to TRBD2. The CDR3 length is 16 residues. Germline V CDR1 and CDR2: SGHNT, YYREEE (reference sequence). The V segment lost 4 bases and the J segment 3 bases; nucleotides outside the gene matches: 6. CDR3: CASSKSGTSGSYEQYF. The CDR3 DNA reads TGTGCCAGCAGCAAATCCGGGACTAGCGGGAGCTACGAGCAGTACTTC.

This clone was counted a few times. The J gene is TRBJ2-1, the V gene TRBV7-9, with D maybe TRBD1 (5 bases). The V end lost 3 bases, the J end lost 5 bases, and 8 bases lay between the germline ends. CDR1 is SEHNR and CDR2 is FQNEAQ in the germline V gene (reference sequence). This CDR3 contains 13 residues. The CDR3 region has the DNA TGTGCCAGCAGCTTTCGCAGGGACAATGAGCAGTTCTTC. Translating gives CASSFRRDNEQFF.

The gene calls are TRBV4-2 and TRBJ1-1; tentative D call: TRBD1 (5 bases). The CDR3 totals 12 residues. Deletions cut 0 bases from V and 10 bases from J, with 9 bases between. CDR1 and CDR2 from the germline V gene are LGHNA and YNFKEQ. CDR3 DNA sequence: TGTGCCAGCAGCCAAGATTTTGGGGGAGCTTTCTTT. Its protein product is CASSQDFGGAFF.